This passage covers 16 T cell receptor beta chains from one sample sequenced in a study of OX40 agonist ivuxolimab in advanced cancers. Assay used: immunoSEQ multiplex PCR; TCRdb lists only in-frame clones, some missing. Of about 50,000 clones in the sample, roughly 77% were seen once. This sample comprised CD4+ or CD8+ T cells sorted from blood, obtained in a trial of the OX40 agonist ivuxolimab. The receptors derive from an adult with an advanced solid tumor such as melanoma, head and neck, liver or kidney cancer.

This clone has more than one count but fewer than ten. The chain couples TRBV10-2 to TRBJ2-3; D is undetermined. V was trimmed by 7 bases and J by 6 bases, leaving 17 bases between them. Per germline, CDR1 WSHSY and CDR2 SAAADI. This CDR3 is 14 amino acids long. The CDR3 sequence: CASTRRFVADTQYF. CDR3 nucleotides: TGCGCCAGCACGCGACGGTTCGTGGCCGATACGCAGTATTTT.

J is TRBJ2-2 and V is TRBV6-5; D uncertain. The CDR3 totals 15 residues. Trimming stripped 0 bases from V and 1 base from J, with 6 bases between. Germline-derived CDR1 and CDR2 are MNHEY and SVGAGI. This CDR3 is CASSYSVGNTGELFF. The CDR3, as DNA: TGTGCCAGCAGTTACTCAGTGGGGAACACCGGGGAGCTGTTTTTT.

The rearrangement uses TRBV5-1 and TRBJ2-5; 9 bases are a match to TRBD1. Germline CDR1 and CDR2: SGHRS and YFSETQ. With V trimmed by 0 bases and J by 5 bases, 8 bases remained unmatched. The CDR3 sequence is 16 residues long. The CDR3 DNA reads as TGCGCCAGCAGCTTGGCATACAGGGGGCGTCGCGAGACCCAGTACTTC. It specifies CASSLAYRGRRETQYF.

The rearrangement joins TRBV11-3 to TRBJ1-6; D gene uncertain. Germline V gene lookup returns CDR1 SGHNT and CDR2 YENEEA. The V end was cut by 7 bases, the J end by 9 bases, with 16 bases between. This CDR3 region has 14 residues. The CDR3 DNA reads TGTGCCAGCACCGCGAGAGATACCAGTTCACCCCTCCACTTT. This codes for CASTARDTSSPLHF.

The gene calls are TRBV4-2 and TRBJ1-2; maybe TRBD1 (5 bases). Per germline, CDR1 LGHNA and CDR2 YNFKEQ. V shed 2 bases and J shed 3 bases, with 13 bases lying between them. The CDR3 sequence is 15 residues long. For the CDR3, the DNA is TGTGCCAGCAGCCAATTGAGCAGGGAGGACTATGGCTACACCTTC. This translates into CASSQLSREDYGYTF.

The chain is built from TRBV7-3 and TRBJ2-1; D is perhaps TRBD1 or TRBD2 (5 bases each). Trimming pared 5 bases from V and 5 bases from J, leaving 19 bases between. Looked up from germline, CDR1 is SGHTA and CDR2 is FQGTGA. CDR3 length equals 16 residues. The CDR3: CASSVSGTNFHNEQFF. The CDR3, as DNA: TGTGCCAGCAGCGTTTCCGGGACCAACTTCCACAATGAGCAGTTCTTC.

Here the CDR3 DNA reads TGTGCCAGCAGTATTGAACGGTTAAATGAAAAACTGTTTTTT. This translates into CASSIERLNEKLFF. The gene calls are TRBV2 and TRBJ1-4; D not certain. This CDR3 comprises 14 residues. V shed 5 bases and J shed 5 bases, with 12 bases lying between them. CDR1 and CDR2 (germline): SNHLY, FYNNEI.

V is TRBV11-2 and J is TRBJ2-6; 7 bases are shared with TRBD1. Germline CDR1 and CDR2: SGHAT and FQNNGV. The V and J ends lost 5 bases and 1 base, in that order; junction bases with no gene match: 8. CDR3 length: 17 amino acids. DNA for the CDR3: TGTGCCAGCAGCCCCACGAAGGGGGCGTCTGGGGCCAACGTCCTGACTTTC. It yields the protein CASSPTKGASGANVLTF.

This chain joins TRBV6-6 and TRBJ2-3; D unresolved. The CDR3 totals 12 residues. In germline, CDR1 is MNHNY, CDR2 SVGAGI (reference sequence). V lost 5 bases and J 5 bases, leaving 8 bases between the germline ends. CDR3 in amino acids: CASSDPGDTQYF. CDR3 sequence (DNA): TGTGCCAGCAGTGACCCTGGAGATACGCAGTATTTT.

This chain links TRBV10-3 with TRBJ1-2; no clear D gene. From germline, CDR1 is ENHRY and CDR2 SYGVKD. Trimming took off 5 bases at V and 4 bases at J, with 5 bases between the two ends. The length of the CDR3 is 11 residues. The CDR3 reads CAISTSYGYTF. DNA of the CDR3: TGTGCCATCAGTACAAGCTATGGCTACACCTTC.

This clone was recorded a few times. V gene TRBV7-3 combines with J gene TRBJ2-3; perhaps TRBD2 as D (6 bases). The CDR3 totals 16 residues. CDR1 and CDR2 from the germline V gene are SGHTA and FQGTGA. V dropped 0 bases and J dropped 3 bases, with 13 bases sitting between them. The CDR3 DNA reads TGTGCCAGCAGCTTAACCCCGCTAGCGAGGACAGATACGCAGTATTTT. Translation: CASSLTPLARTDTQYF.

The rearrangement uses TRBV19 and TRBJ1-2; TRBD1 is a possible D gene (6 bases). The CDR3 totals 13 residues. Between the trimmed V and J ends, which lost 8 bases and 8 bases, there was a span of 18 bases. CDR1 is LNHDA, CDR2 SQIVND, per germline (reference sequence). CDR3 sequence: CASCLRQARGYTF. In DNA form, the CDR3 reads TGTGCCAGTTGTCTCCGACAGGCCCGGGGCTACACCTTC.

This clone was seen only a few times. The chain links TRBV28 to TRBJ1-4, with D possibly being TRBD1 (5 bases). The CDR3 covers 13 residues. Germline CDR1 and CDR2: MDHEN and SYDVKM. V lost 5 bases and J 8 bases, leaving 12 bases between the germline ends. The CDR3 region has the DNA TGTGCCAGCAGTCCCGGGGGGGGAGAAAAACTGTTTTTT. It yields the protein CASSPGGGEKLFF.

CDR3 nucleotides: TGTGCCAGCAGCAAAGACAGGGGAGACGCTTTCTTT. Translating it yields CASSKDRGDAFF. The chain combines TRBV21-1 with TRBJ1-1; the table calls TRBD1, which could not be checked here. TRBV21-1 is a pseudogene. The CDR3 sequence is 12 residues long.

The rearrangement joins TRBV29-1 to TRBJ2-7; no reliable D call. The CDR3 extends over 13 amino acids. The V and J ends lost 4 bases and 1 base respectively, with 11 bases between them. CDR1 and CDR2 from the germline V gene are SQVTM and ANQGSEA. CDR3 loop: CSVALRWSYEQYF. CDR3 in DNA: TGCAGCGTTGCGCTGCGGTGGTCCTACGAGCAGTACTTC.

The table lists this clone with a few counts. The chain carries TRBV11-1 and TRBJ1-1, with 8 positions matching TRBD1. CDR3 size: 14 residues. V lost 2 bases and J lost 4; bases outside the gene matches: 3. CDR1 is SGHAT, CDR2 FQDESV, per germline (reference sequence). DNA for the CDR3: TGTGCCAGCAGCTTAACACAGGGGGGCACTGAAGCTTTCTTT. Protein product: CASSLTQGGTEAFF.